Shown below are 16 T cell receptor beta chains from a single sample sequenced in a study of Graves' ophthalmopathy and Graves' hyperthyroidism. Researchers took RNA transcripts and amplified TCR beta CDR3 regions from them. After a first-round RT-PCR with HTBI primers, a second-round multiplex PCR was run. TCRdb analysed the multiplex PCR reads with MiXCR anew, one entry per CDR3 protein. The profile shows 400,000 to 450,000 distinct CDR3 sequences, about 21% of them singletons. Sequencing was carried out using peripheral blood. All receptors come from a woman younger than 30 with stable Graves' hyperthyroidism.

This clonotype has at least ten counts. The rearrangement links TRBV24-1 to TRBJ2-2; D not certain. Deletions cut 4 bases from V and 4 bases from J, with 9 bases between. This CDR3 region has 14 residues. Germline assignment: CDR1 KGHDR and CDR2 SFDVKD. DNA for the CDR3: TGTGCCACCAGTGACCTAGAACGCACCGGGGAGCTGTTTTTT. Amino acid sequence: CATSDLERTGELFF.

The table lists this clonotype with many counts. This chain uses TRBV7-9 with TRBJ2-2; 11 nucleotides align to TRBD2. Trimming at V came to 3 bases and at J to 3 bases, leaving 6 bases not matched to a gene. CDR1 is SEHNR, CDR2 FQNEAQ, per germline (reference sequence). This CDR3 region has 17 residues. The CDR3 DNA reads TGTGCCAGCAGCTTCCAACTAGCGGGAGTTGACACCGGGGAGCTGTTTTTT. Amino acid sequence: CASSFQLAGVDTGELFF.

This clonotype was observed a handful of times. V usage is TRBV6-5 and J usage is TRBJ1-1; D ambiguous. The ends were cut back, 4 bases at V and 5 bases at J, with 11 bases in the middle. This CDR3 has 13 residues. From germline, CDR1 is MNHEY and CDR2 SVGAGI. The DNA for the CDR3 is TGTGCCAGCAGTTCGGCACTTCGGACTGAAGCTTTCTTT. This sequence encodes CASSSALRTEAFF.

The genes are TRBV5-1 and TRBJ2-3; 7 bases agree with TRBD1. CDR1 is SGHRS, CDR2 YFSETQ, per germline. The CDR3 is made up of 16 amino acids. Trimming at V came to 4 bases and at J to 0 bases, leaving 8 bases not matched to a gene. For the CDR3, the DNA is TGCGCCAGCAGCCCGGGGACAGCCACTAGCACAGATACGCAGTATTTT. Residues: CASSPGTATSTDTQYF. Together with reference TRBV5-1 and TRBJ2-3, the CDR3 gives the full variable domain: KAGVTQTPRYLIKTRGQQVTLSCSPISGHRSVSWYQQTPGQGLQFLFEYFSETQRNKGNFPGRFSGRQFSNSRSEMNVSTLELGDSALYLCASSPGTATSTDTQYFGPGTRLTVL.

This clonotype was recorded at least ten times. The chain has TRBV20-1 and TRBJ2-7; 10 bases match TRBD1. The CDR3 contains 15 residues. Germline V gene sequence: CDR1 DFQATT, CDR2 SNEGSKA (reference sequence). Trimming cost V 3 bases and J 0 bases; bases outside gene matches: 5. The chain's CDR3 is CSARGRTGGSYEQYF. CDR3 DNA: TGCAGTGCTAGGGGGAGGACAGGGGGCTCCTACGAGCAGTACTTC.

The DNA of the CDR3 is TGTGCCAGCAGCTTAGATCTGGACAGGGGATCCTCTGGAAACACCATATATTTT. Translated: CASSLDLDRGSSGNTIYF. The chain has TRBV11-2 and TRBJ1-3; 9 bases line up with TRBD1. Germline values: CDR1 SGHAT, CDR2 FQNNGV. The CDR3 sequence is 18 residues long. V gave up 0 bases and J gave up 0 bases; unmatched junction bases: 6.

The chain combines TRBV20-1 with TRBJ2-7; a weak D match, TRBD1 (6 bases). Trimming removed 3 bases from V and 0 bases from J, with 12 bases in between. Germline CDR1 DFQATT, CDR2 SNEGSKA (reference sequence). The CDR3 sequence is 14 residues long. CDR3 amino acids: CSASPGTYSYEQYF. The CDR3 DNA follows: TGCAGTGCTAGCCCGGGGACATACTCCTACGAGCAGTACTTC.

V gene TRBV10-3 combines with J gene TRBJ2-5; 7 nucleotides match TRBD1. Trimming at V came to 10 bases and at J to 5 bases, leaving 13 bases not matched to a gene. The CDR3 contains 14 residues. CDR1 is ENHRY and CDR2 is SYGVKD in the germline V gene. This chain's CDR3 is CASTWTGTQETQYF. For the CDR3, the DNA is TGTGCCAGCACCTGGACAGGCACCCAGGAGACCCAGTACTTC.

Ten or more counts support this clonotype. CDR3 nucleotides: TGTGCCAGCAGCCCCCCGCGGGCGCGGCCCTATGGCTACACCTTC. Amino acids: CASSPPRARPYGYTF. V is TRBV12-3 or TRBV12-4 and J is TRBJ1-2; D ambiguous. V lost 6 bases and J lost 4, with 18 bases in between. The CDR3 length is 15 residues.

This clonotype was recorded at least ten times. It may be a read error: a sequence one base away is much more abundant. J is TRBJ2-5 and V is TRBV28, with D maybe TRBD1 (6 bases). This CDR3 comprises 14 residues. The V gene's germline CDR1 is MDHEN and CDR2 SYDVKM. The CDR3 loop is CASSSMGARETKYF. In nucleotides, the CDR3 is TGTGCCAGCAGTTCGATGGGGGCTAGAGAGACCAAGTACTTC.

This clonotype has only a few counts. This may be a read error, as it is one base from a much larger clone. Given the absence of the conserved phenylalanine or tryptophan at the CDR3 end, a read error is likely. CDR3 DNA sequence: TGTGCCTGGAGTTCCAGGGGCGTAGGTCAGCCCCAGCATTTG. It codes for CAWSSRGVGQPQHL. V is TRBV30 and J is TRBJ1-5; tentatively, D is TRBD1 (6 bases). The V gene's germline CDR1 is GTSNPN and CDR2 SVGIG (reference sequence). Trimming removed 2 bases at V and 6 bases at J, with 14 bases between. The CDR3 totals 14 residues.

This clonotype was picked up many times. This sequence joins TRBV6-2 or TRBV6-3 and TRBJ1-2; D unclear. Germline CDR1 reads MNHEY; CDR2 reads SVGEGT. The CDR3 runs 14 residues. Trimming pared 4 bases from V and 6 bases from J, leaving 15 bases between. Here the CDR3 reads CASSFGRVFDGYTF. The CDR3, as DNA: TGTGCCAGCAGTTTCGGACGGGTTTTTGATGGCTACACCTTC.

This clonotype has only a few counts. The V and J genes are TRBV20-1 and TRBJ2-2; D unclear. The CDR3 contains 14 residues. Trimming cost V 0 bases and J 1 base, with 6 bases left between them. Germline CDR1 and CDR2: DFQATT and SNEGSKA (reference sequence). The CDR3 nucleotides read TGCAGTGCTAGAGATCTACTGAACACCGGGGAGCTGTTTTTT. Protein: CSARDLLNTGELFF.

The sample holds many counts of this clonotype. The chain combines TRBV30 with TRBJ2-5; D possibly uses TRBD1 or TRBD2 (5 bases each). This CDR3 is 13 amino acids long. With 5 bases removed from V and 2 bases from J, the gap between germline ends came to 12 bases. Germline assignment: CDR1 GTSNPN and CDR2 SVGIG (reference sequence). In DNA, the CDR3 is TGTGCCTGGGGGACCTCTGGGCAAGAGACCCAGTACTTC. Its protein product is CAWGTSGQETQYF.

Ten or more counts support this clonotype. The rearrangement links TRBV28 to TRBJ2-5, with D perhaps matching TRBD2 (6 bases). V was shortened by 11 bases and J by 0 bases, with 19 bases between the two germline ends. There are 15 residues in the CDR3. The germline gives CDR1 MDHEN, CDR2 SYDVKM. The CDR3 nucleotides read TGTGCCTCCCGGGACTCATTCCCGTACCAAGAGACCCAGTACTTC. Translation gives CASRDSFPYQETQYF.

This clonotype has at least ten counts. The CDR3 sequence: CASSPRRGENTEAFF. The CDR3 DNA reads TGTGCCAGCAGCCCTCGGCGGGGTGAGAACACTGAAGCTTTCTTT. V gene TRBV7-2 combines with J gene TRBJ1-1, with no clear D. The V end lost 5 bases, the J end lost 1 base, and 14 bases lay between the germline ends. The germline V gene encodes CDR1 SGHTA and CDR2 FQGNSA. The CDR3 is made up of 15 amino acids.